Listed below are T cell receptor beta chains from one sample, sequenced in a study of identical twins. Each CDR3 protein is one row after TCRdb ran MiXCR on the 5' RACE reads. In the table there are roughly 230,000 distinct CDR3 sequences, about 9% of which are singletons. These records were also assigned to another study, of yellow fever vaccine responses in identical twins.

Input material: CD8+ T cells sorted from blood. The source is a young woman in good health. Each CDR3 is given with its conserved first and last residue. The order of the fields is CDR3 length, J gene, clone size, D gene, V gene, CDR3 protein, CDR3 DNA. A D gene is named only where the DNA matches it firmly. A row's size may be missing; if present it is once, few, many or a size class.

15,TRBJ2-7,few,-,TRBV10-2,CASSEWAESSYEQYF,TGCGCCAGCAGTGAGTGGGCAGAGAGCTCCTACGAGCAGTACTTC
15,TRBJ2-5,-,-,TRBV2,CASSRGTEETETQYF,TGTGCCAGCAGTCGAGGGACGGAGGAAACAGAGACCCAGTACTTC
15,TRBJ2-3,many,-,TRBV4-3,CASSQDSGSTDTQYF,TGCGCCAGCAGCCAAGATTCGGGCAGCACAGATACGCAGTATTTT
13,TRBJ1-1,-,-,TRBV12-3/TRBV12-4,CASSPGLATEAFF,TGTGCCAGCAGTCCCGGGTTAGCCACTGAAGCTTTCTTT
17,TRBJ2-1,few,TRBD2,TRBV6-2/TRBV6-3,CASSLLAAASYYNEQFF,TGTGCCAGCAGTCTACTAGCGGCGGCGTCATACTACAATGAGCAGTTCTTC
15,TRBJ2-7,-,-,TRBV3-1,CASSPDGGRGYEQYF,TGTGCCAGCAGCCCCGATGGGGGACGGGGCTACGAGCAGTACTTC
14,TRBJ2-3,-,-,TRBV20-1,CSARASSEADTQYF,TGCAGTGCTAGAGCTTCTAGCGAGGCAGATACGCAGTATTTT
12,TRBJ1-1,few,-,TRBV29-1,CSVTTENTEAFF,TGCAGCGTAACTACAGAGAACACTGAAGCTTTCTTT
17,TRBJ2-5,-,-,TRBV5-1,CASSLALAGEGRETQYF,TGCGCCAGCAGCTTGGCCCTGGCAGGGGAAGGGCGAGAGACCCAGTACTTC
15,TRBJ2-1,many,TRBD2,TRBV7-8,CASRLLAGGPDEQFF,TGTGCCAGCCGGCTTCTCGCGGGGGGGCCTGACGAGCAGTTCTTC
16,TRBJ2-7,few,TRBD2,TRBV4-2,CASSQTGTSAYYEQYF,TGTGCCAGCAGCCAAACCGGGACTAGCGCATACTACGAGCAGTACTTC
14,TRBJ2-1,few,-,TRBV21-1,CASSKVGTGNEQFF,-
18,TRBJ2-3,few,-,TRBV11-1,CASSPWWDSGLVKDTQYF,TGTGCCAGCAGCCCCTGGTGGGACTCTGGGCTAGTTAAGGATACGCAGTATTTT
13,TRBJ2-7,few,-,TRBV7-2,CASSPRDTYEQYF,TGTGCCAGCAGCCCCCGGGACACCTACGAGCAGTACTTC
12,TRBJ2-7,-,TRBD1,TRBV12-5,CASGDRDLEQYF,TGTGCTAGTGGGGACAGGGACCTGGAGCAGTACTTC
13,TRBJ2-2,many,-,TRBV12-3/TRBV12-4,CASSSEGSGELFF,TGTGCCAGCAGCTCGGAAGGATCGGGGGAGCTGTTTTTT
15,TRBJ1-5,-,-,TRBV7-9,CASSSTGAINQPQHF,TGTGCCAGCAGCTCGACGGGGGCGATCAATCAGCCCCAGCATTTT
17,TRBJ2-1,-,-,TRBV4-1,CASSQDGVTGAGDEQFF,TGCGCCAGCAGCCAAGATGGGGTGACGGGGGCAGGTGATGAGCAGTTCTTC
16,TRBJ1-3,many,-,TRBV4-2,CASSQVDPAPGNTIYF,TGTGCCAGCAGCCAAGTCGACCCGGCGCCTGGAAACACCATATATTTT
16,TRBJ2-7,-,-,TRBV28,CASSFATASPTYEQYF,TGTGCCAGCAGTTTTGCTACGGCTAGCCCTACCTACGAGCAGTACTTC
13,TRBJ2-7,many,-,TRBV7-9,CASTPLGRSEQYF,TGTGCCAGCACCCCCCTGGGTAGGAGCGAGCAGTACTTC
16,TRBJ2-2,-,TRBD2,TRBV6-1,CASTLAGGSNTGELFF,TGTGCCAGCACCTTAGCGGGGGGCTCGAACACCGGGGAGCTGTTTTTT
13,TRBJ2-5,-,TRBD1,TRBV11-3,CASSYTGEETQYF,TGTGCCAGCAGCTATACAGGGGAAGAGACCCAGTACTTC
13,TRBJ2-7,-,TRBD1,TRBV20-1,CSAWGQDNYEQYF,TGCAGTGCCTGGGGACAGGACAACTACGAGCAGTACTTC
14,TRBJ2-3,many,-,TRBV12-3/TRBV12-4,CASSLYSSTDTQYF,TGTGCCAGCAGTTTATACAGTAGCACAGATACGCAGTATTTT
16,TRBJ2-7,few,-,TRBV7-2,CASSLGTWEHPYEQYF,TGTGCCAGCAGCTTAGGGACATGGGAACACCCCTACGAGCAGTACTTC
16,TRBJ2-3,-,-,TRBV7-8,CASSSRSGGNTDTQYF,TGTGCCAGCAGCTCCCGTTCCGGGGGCAACACAGATACGCAGTATTTT
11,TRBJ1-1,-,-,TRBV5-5,CASSLNREAFF,TGTGCCAGCAGTTTAAACAGAGAAGCTTTCTTT
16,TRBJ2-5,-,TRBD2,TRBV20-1,CSANLWGGNYQETQYF,TGCAGTGCTAACCTGTGGGGGGGAAATTACCAAGAGACCCAGTACTTC
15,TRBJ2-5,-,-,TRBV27,CASSFAGAVGETQYF,TGTGCCAGCAGTTTTGCGGGGGCAGTAGGAGAGACCCAGTACTTC
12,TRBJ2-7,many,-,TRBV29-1,CSVRPSSYEQYF,TGCAGCGTCCGACCCAGCTCCTACGAGCAGTACTTC
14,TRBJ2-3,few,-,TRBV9,CASSVEGISDTQYF,TGTGCCAGCAGCGTAGAAGGGATATCAGATACGCAGTATTTT
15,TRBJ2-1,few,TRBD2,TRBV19,CASSIAGGPGNEQFF,TGTGCCAGTAGTATCGCGGGGGGGCCGGGCAATGAGCAGTTCTTC
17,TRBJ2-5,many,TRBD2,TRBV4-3,CASSPSFREGLQETQYF,TGCGCCAGCAGCCCTAGTTTTCGGGAGGGGTTACAAGAGACCCAGTACTTC
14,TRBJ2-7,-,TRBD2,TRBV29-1,CSVLGGDSSYEQYF,TGCAGCGTCCTCGGGGGGGATTCCTCCTACGAGCAGTACTTC
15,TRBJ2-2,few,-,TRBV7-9,CASSYRDPRTGELFF,TGTGCCAGCAGCTACCGGGACCCTCGAACCGGGGAGCTGTTTTTT
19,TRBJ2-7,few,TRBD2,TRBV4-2,CASSQEVAGPFTYSYEQYF,TGTGCCAGCAGCCAAGAGGTAGCGGGACCTTTTACCTACTCCTACGAGCAGTACTTC
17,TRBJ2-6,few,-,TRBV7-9,CASSSPGHNSGANVLTF,TGTGCCAGCAGCTCTCCGGGACACAACTCTGGGGCCAACGTCCTGACTTTC
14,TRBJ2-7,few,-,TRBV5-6,CASSLWGTGYEQYF,TGTGCCAGCAGCTTGTGGGGTACGGGCTACGAGCAGTACTTC
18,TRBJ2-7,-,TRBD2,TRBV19,CASSPPGTSGRLSYEQYF,TGTGCCAGTAGCCCCCCCGGGACTAGCGGGAGGCTCTCCTACGAGCAGTACTTC
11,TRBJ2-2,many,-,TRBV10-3,CATEVTGELFF,TGTGCCACCGAGGTGACCGGGGAGCTGTTTTTT
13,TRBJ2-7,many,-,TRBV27,CASSFGSFYEQYF,TGTGCCAGCAGTTTTGGCAGCTTTTACGAGCAGTACTTC
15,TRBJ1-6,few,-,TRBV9,CASGGAKTYNSPLHF,TGTGCCAGCGGGGGGGCCAAAACCTATAATTCACCCCTCCACTTT
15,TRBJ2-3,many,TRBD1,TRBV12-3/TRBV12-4,CASSGTVTSTDTQYF,TGTGCCAGCAGCGGGACAGTGACTAGCACAGATACGCAGTATTTT
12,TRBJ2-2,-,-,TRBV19,CASRGPGGELFF,TGTGCCAGTAGAGGACCGGGCGGGGAGCTGTTTTTT
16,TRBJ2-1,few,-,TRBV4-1,CASSQLRKSGGGEQFF,TGCGCCAGCAGCCAACTCCGGAAGAGTGGGGGAGGCGAGCAGTTCTTC
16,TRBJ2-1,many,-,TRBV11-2,CASSRPGGLAYNEQFF,TGTGCCAGCAGTCGACCTGGGGGGCTCGCCTACAATGAGCAGTTCTTC
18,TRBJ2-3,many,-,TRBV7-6,CASSFRWERSGEGDTQYF,TGTGCCAGCAGCTTCCGGTGGGAGCGGAGTGGGGAAGGGGATACGCAGTATTTT
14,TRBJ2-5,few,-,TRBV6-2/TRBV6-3,CASSYSAYQETQYF,TGTGCCAGCAGTTACTCGGCTTACCAAGAGACCCAGTACTTC
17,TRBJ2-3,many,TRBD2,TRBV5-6,CASSSSWTSGTTDTQYF,TGTGCCAGCAGCTCCTCCTGGACTAGCGGCACCACAGATACGCAGTATTTT
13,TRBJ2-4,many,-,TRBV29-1,CSVEVGSPGDQYF,TGCAGCGTTGAAGTCGGCAGCCCGGGTGATCAGTACTTC
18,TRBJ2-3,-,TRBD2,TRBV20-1,CSAPQLWSGSLFADTQYF,TGCAGTGCTCCGCAACTCTGGAGCGGGAGTTTGTTCGCAGATACGCAGTATTTT
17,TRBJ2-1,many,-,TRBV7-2,CASSSPVAVDPYNEQFF,TGTGCCAGCAGCTCACCAGTAGCCGTTGACCCCTACAATGAGCAGTTCTTC
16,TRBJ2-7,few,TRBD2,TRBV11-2,CASSSTLGLAGYEQYF,TGTGCCAGCAGCTCCACCCTGGGACTAGCGGGTTACGAGCAGTACTTC
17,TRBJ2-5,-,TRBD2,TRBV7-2,CASSTLTSGRLQETQYF,TGTGCCAGCAGCACCCTAACTAGCGGGAGGCTCCAAGAGACCCAGTACTTC
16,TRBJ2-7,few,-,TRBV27,CASSSQLTDETYEQYF,TGTGCCAGCAGTTCCCAACTTACGGACGAAACCTACGAGCAGTACTTC
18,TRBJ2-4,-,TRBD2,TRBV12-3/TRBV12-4,CAFSLAVREAKGKNIQYF,TGTGCCTTCAGTTTAGCCGTGCGGGAGGCTAAAGGCAAAAACATTCAGTACTTC
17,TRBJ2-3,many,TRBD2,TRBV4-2,CASSQDPTSGGRDTQYF,TGTGCCAGCAGCCAAGATCCGACTAGCGGGGGACGGGATACGCAGTATTTT
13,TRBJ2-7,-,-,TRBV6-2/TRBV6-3,CASSYSIYYEQYF,TGTGCCAGCAGTTACTCGATTTATTACGAGCAGTACTTC